This T cell receptor beta chain was sequenced in a study of T-cell memory formation after mild COVID-19. About the research overall: The two donors had largely donor-specific TCR clusters. Study results and limitations: CM and EM subsets held most contracting CD4+ clones; EMRA held CD8+ ones. Some responding clones appeared in pre-infection memory, suggesting cross-reactive memory joined.

For this clonotype: Its antigen is not identified.

The CDR3 is 14 residues long. With 2 bases clipped from V and 10 bases from J, the junction kept 5 bases outside the gene matches. TCRdb redid the calling of the 5' RACE reads with MiXCR, one entry per CDR3 protein. The sample holds some 250,000 distinct CDR3 sequences, roughly 9.4% seen once. Sequencing input: PBMCs or a T cell subset sorted from them (not recorded which). The chain employs TRBV12-3 or TRBV12-4 and TRBJ2-6; 7 nucleotides line up with TRBD1. The clonotype was recovered from a man between 18 and 29 years old who had mild COVID-19 (a few samples of this study predate the infection). Cell type and time point are not known. Here the CDR3 DNA reads TGTGCCAGCAGTTTAACCCGGACAGGAAACGTCCTGACTTTC. It specifies CASSLTRTGNVLTF.